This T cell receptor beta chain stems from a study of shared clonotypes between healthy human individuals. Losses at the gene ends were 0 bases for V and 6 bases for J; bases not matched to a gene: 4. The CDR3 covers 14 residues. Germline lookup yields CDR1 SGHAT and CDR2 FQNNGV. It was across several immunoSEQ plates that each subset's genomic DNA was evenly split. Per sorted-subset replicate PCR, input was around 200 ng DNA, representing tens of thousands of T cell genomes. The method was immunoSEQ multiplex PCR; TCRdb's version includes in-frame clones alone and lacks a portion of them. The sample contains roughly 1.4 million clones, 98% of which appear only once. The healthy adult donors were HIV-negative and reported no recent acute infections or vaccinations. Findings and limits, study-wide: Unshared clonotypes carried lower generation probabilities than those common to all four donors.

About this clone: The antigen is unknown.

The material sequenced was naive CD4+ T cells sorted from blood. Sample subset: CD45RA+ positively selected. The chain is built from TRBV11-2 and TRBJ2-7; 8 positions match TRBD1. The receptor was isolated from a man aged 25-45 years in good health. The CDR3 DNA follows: TGTGCCAGCAGCTTAGAATACACAGGGGGCGAGCAGTACTTC. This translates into CASSLEYTGGEQYF.